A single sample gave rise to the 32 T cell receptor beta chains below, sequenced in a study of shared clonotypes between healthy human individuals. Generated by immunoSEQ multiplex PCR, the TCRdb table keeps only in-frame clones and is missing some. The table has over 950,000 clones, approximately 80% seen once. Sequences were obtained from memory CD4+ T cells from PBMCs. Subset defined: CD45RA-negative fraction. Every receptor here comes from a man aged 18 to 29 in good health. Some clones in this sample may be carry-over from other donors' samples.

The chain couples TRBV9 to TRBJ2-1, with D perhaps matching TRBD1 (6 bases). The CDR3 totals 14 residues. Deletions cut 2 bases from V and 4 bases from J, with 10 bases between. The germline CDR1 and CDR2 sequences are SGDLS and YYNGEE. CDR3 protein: CASSVGDRYNEQFF. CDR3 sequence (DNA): TGTGCCAGCAGCGTGGGAGACAGGTACAATGAGCAGTTCTTC. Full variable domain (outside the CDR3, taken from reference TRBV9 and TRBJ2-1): DSGVTQTPKHLITATGQRVTLRCSPRSGDLSVYWYQQSLDQGLQFLIQYYNGEERAKGNILERFSAQQFPDLHSELNLSSLELGDSALYFCASSVGDRYNEQFFGPGTRLTVL.

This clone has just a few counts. Here the CDR3 reads CASSEWTGLVGYTF. Here the CDR3 DNA reads TGTGCCAGCAGTGAATGGACAGGCCTCGTTGGCTACACCTTC. The chain is built from TRBV2 and TRBJ1-2; TRBD1 matches at 7 bases. CDR1 and CDR2 (germline): SNHLY, FYNNEI. The CDR3 has 14 amino acids. V lost 2 bases and J lost 7; bases outside the gene matches: 7.

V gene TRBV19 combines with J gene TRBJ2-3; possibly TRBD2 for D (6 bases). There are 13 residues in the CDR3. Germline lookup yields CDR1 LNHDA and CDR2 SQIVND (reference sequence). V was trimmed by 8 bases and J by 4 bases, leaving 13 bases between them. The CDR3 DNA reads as TGTGCCAGTGGCCGCGGGGTATCAGATACGCAGTATTTT. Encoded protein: CASGRGVSDTQYF.

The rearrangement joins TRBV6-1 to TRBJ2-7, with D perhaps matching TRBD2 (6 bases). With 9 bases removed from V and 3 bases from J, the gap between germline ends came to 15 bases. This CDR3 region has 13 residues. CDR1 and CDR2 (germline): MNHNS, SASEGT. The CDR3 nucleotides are TGTGCCAGTAGACTAGACTATAACTACGAGCAGTACTTC. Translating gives CASRLDYNYEQYF.

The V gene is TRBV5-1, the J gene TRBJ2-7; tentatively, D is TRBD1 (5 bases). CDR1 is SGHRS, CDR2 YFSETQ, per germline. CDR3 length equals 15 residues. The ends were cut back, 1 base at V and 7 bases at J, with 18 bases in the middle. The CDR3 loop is CASSLSAQGAGEQYF. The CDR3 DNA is TGCGCCAGCAGCTTGAGTGCCCAGGGCGCTGGGGAGCAGTACTTC.

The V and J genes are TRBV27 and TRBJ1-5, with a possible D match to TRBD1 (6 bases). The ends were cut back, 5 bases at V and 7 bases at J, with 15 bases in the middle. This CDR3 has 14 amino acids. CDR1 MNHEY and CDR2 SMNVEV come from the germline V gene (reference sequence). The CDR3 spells CASSESGGRQPQHF. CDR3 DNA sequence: TGTGCCAGCAGTGAAAGCGGGGGCAGGCAGCCCCAGCATTTT.

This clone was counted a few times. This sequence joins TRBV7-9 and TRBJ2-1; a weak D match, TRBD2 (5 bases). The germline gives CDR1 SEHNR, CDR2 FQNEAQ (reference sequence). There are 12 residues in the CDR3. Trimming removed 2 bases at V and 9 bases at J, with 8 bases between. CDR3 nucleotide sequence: TGTGCCAGCAGCTTACTAGCCGCTGAGCAGTTCTTC. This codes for CASSLLAAEQFF.

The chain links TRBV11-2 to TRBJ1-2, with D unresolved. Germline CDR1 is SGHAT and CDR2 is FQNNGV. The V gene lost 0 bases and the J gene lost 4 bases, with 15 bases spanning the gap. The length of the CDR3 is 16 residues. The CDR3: CASSLDWQVAIYGYTF. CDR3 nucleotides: TGTGCCAGCAGCTTAGATTGGCAGGTGGCCATCTATGGCTACACCTTC. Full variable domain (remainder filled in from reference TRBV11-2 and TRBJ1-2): EAGVAQSPRYKIIEKRQSVAFWCNPISGHATLYWYQQILGQGPKLLIQFQNNGVVDDSQLPKDRFSAERLKGVDSTLKIQPAKLEDSAVYLCASSLDWQVAIYGYTFGSGTRLTVV.

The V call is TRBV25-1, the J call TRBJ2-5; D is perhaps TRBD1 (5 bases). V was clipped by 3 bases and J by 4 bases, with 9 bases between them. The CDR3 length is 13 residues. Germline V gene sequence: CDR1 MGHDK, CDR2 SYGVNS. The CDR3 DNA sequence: TGTGCCAGCAGTGAGTGGGGCGGAGAGACCCAGTACTTC. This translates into CASSEWGGETQYF.

CDR3 in amino acids: CSVEKELAFF. The CDR3 DNA follows: TGCAGCGTTGAAAAAGAACTAGCTTTCTTT. The rearrangement joins TRBV29-1 to TRBJ1-1; D remains unclear. Trimming left V 2 bases short and J 10 bases short, with 8 bases between. From germline, CDR1 is SQVTM and CDR2 ANQGSEA. The CDR3 has 10 residues. The whole variable domain, remainder taken from reference TRBV29-1 and TRBJ1-1, is SAVISQKPSRDICQRGTSLTIQCQVDSQVTMMFWYRQQPGQSLTLIATANQGSEATYESGFVIDKFPISRPNLTFSTLTVSNMSPEDSSIYLCSVEKELAFFGQGTRLTVV.

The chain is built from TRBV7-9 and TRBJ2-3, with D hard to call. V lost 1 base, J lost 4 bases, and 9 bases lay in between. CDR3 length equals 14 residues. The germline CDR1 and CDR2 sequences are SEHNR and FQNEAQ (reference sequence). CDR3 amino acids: CASSLGFLADTQYF. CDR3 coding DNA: TGTGCCAGCAGCTTAGGATTTTTGGCAGATACGCAGTATTTT.

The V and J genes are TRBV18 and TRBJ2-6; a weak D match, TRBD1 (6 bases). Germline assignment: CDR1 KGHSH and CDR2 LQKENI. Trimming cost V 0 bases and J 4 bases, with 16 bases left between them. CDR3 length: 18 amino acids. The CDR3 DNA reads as TGTGCCAGCTCACCACCGATCCGGCCAGGGGCCGGGGCCAACGTCCTGACTTTC. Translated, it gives CASSPPIRPGAGANVLTF.

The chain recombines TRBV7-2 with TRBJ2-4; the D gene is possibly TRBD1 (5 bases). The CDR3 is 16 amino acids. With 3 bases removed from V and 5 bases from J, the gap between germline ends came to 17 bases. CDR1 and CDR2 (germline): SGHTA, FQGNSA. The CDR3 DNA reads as TGTGCCAGCAGCTTTCTCGGATTACGACAGCAAAACATTCAGTACTTC. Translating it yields CASSFLGLRQQNIQYF.

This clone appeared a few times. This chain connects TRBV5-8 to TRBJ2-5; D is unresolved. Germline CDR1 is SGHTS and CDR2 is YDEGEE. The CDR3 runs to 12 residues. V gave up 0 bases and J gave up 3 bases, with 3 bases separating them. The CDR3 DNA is TGTGCCAGCAGCTTGGGGGAAGAGACCCAGTACTTC. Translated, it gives CASSLGEETQYF.

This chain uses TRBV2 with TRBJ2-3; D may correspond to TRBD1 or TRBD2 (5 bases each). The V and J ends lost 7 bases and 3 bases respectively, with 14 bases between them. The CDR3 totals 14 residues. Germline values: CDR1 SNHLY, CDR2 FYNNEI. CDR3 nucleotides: TGTGCCAGCATCATGGGGGAATGGACAGATACGCAGTATTTT. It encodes CASIMGEWTDTQYF.

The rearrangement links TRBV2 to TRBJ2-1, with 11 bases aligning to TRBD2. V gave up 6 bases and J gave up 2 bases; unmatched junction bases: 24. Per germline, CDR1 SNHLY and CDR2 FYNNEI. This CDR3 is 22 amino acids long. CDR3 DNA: TGTGCCAGCAGGACGACTAGCGGGACTGGGAAGAAATCCGGGCCAACCTACAATGAGCAGTTCTTC. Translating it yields CASRTTSGTGKKSGPTYNEQFF.

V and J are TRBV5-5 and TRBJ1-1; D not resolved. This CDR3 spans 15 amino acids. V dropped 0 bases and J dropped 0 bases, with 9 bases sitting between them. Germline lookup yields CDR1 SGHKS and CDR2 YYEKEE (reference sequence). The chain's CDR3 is CASSLDAGVNTEAFF. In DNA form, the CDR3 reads TGTGCCAGCAGCTTGGACGCGGGTGTGAACACTGAAGCTTTCTTT.

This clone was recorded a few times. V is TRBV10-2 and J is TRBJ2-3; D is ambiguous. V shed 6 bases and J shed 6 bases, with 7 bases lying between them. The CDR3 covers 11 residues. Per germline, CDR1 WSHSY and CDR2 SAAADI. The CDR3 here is CASSPADTQYF. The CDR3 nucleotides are TGCGCCAGCAGCCCAGCGGATACGCAGTATTTT.

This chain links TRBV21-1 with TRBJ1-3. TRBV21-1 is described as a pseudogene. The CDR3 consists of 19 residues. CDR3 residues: CASSKASPPRVEHGNTIYF. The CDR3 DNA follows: TGTGCCAGCAGCAAAGCTTCTCCCCCGAGAGTGGAACATGGAAACACCATATATTTT.

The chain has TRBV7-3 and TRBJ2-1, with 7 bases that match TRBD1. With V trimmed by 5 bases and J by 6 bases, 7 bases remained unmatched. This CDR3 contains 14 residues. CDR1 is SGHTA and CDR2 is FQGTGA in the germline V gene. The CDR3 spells CASSLQTGPNEQFF. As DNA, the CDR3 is TGTGCCAGCAGCCTACAGACAGGGCCCAATGAGCAGTTCTTC. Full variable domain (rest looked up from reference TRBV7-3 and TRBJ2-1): GAGVSQTPSNKVTEKGKYVELRCDPISGHTALYWYRQSLGQGPEFLIYFQGTGAADDSGLPNDRFFAVRPEGSVSTLKIQRTERGDSAVYLCASSLQTGPNEQFFGPGTRLTVL.

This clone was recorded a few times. This CDR3 reads CASKPGQNYNEQFF. The DNA for the CDR3 is TGTGCCAGTAAACCGGGACAGAACTACAATGAGCAGTTCTTC. The chain uses TRBV11-2 and TRBJ2-1; 7 bases match TRBD1. The CDR3 loop spans 14 amino acids. Germline V gene lookup returns CDR1 SGHAT and CDR2 FQNNGV. V shed 9 bases, J shed 3 bases, and the junction held 8 bases outside the gene matches. Looking up the rest from reference TRBV11-2 and TRBJ2-1 gives the full variable domain: EAGVAQSPRYKIIEKRQSVAFWCNPISGHATLYWYQQILGQGPKLLIQFQNNGVVDDSQLPKDRFSAERLKGVDSTLKIQPAKLEDSAVYLCASKPGQNYNEQFFGPGTRLTVL.

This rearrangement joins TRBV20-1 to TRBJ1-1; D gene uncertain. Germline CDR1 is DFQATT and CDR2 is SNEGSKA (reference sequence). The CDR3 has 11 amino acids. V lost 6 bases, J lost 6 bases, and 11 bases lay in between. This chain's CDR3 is CSASQAAEAFF. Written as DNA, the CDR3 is TGCAGTGCCTCCCAGGCCGCTGAAGCTTTCTTT.

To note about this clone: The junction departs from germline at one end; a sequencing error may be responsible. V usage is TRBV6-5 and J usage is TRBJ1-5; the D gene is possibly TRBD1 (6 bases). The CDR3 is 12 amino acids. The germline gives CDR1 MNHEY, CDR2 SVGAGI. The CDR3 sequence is CASRTGNRPQHF. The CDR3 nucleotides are TGTGCCAGCAGAACAGGGAATCGGCCCCAGCATTTT.

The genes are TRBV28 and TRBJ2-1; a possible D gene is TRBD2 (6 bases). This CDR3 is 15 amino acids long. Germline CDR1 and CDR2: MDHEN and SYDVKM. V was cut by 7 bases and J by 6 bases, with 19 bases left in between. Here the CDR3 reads CASTPGGASSNEQFF. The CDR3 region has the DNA TGTGCCAGCACCCCCGGAGGGGCGAGTAGCAATGAGCAGTTCTTC.

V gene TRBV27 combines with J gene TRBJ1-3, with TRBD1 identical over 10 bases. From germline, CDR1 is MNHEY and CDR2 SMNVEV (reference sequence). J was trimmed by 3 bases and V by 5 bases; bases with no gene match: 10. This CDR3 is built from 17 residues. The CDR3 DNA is TGTGCCAGCAGTCTGCGGTGGGACAGGGGCGTTGGAAACACCATATATTTT. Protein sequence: CASSLRWDRGVGNTIYF.

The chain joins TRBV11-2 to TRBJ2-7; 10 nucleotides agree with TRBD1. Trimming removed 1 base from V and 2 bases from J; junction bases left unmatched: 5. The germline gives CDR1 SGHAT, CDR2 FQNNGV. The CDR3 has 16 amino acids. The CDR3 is CASSLGRGTGAYEQYF. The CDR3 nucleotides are TGTGCCAGCAGCTTAGGTCGCGGGACAGGGGCCTACGAGCAGTACTTC.

Here the CDR3 DNA reads TGTGCCAGCAGAAAGGGACAGGGAAATCAGCCCCAGCATTTT. It yields the protein CASRKGQGNQPQHF. This chain uses TRBV28 with TRBJ1-5; 9 bases agree with TRBD1. After removal of 6 bases from V and 4 bases from J, the junction contained 4 bases not matched to a gene. The germline V gene has CDR1 MDHEN and CDR2 SYDVKM. The CDR3 runs to 14 residues.

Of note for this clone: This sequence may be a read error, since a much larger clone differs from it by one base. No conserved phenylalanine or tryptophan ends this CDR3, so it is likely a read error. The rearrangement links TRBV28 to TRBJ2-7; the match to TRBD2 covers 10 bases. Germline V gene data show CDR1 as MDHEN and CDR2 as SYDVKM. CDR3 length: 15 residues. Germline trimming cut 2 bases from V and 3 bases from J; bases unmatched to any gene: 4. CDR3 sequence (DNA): TGTGCCAGCAGTTTAAGTCCTAGCGGGAGCTACGAGCAGTACTCC. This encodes CASSLSPSGSYEQYS.

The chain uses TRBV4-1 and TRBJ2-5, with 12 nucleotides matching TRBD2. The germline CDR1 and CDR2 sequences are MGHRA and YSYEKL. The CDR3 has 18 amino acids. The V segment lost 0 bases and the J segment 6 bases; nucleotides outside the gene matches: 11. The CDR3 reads CASSQDSRLAGEGKTQYF. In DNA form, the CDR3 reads TGCGCCAGCAGCCAAGATTCCCGACTAGCGGGAGAGGGAAAGACCCAGTACTTC.

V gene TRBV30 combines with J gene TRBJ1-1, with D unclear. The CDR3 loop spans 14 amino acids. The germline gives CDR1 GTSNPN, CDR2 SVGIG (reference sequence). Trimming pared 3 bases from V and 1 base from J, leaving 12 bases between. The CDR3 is CAWSLWGRNTEAFF. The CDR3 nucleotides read TGTGCCTGGAGCCTCTGGGGAAGGAACACTGAAGCTTTCTTT.

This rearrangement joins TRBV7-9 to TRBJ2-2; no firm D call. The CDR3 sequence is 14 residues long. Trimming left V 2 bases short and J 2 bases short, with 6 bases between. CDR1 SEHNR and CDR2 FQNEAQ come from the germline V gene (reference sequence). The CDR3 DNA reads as TGTGCCAGCAGCTTACTAGTTAACACCGGGGAGCTGTTTTTT. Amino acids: CASSLLVNTGELFF.

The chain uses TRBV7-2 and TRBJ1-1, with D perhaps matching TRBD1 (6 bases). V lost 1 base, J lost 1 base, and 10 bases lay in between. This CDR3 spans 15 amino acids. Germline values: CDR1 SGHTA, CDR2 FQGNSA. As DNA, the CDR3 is TGTGCCAGCAGCTTAGTAGGGGGAACGAACACTGAAGCTTTCTTT. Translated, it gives CASSLVGGTNTEAFF. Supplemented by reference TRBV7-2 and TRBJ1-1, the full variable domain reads GAGVSQSPSNKVTEKGKDVELRCDPISGHTALYWYRQSLGQGLEFLIYFQGNSAPDKSGLPSDRFSAERTGGSVSTLTIQRTQQEDSAVYLCASSLVGGTNTEAFFGQGTRLTVV.